Below, one TCR beta chain is given with its context. This entry comes from a study of CD4 and CD8 cells across lung adenocarcinoma regions. TCRdb called the PCR reads again in MiXCR, with one record for every CDR3 protein. The sample lists roughly 20,000 distinct CDR3 sequences, around 46% occurring once. Donors had localized lung adenocarcinoma, a non-small cell lung cancer. V was clipped by 6 bases and J by 7 bases, with 12 bases between them. CDR3 length: 12 residues. This TCR derives from a male donor with lung adenocarcinoma. The CD4 and CD8 labels of this study may be unreliable. This chain uses TRBV12-3 or TRBV12-4 with TRBJ1-2; the D is unclear. Sequencing was performed on CD4+ T cells from the margin of a lung tumor. The DNA of the CDR3 is TGTGCCAGCAGCCTCCGCCTCTCTGGCTACACCTTC. Translation gives CASSLRLSGYTF.